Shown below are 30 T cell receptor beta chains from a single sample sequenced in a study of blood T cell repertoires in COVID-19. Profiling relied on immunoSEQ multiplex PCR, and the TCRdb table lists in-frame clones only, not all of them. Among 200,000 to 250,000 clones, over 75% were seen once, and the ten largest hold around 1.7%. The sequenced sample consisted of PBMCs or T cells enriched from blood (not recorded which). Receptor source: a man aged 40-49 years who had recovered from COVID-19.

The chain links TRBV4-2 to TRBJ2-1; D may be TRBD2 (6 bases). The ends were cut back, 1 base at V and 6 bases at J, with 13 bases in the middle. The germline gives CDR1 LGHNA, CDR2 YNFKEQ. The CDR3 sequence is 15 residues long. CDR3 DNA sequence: TGTGCCAGCAGCCAAGTTTTGGGACTGAGCAATGAGCAGTTCTTC. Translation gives CASSQVLGLSNEQFF.

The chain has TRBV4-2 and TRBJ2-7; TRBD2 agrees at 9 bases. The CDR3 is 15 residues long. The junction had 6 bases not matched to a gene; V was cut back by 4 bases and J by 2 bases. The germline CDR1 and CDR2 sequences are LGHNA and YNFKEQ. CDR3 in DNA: TGTGCCAGCAGCCTACTAGCGGGCGATACCTACGAGCAGTACTTC. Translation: CASSLLAGDTYEQYF.

CDR3 in DNA: TGTGCCAGCAAGGTCGACAGGGGGCAATCAGATACGCAGTATTTT. Amino acid sequence: CASKVDRGQSDTQYF. This rearrangement joins TRBV2 to TRBJ2-3; 10 bases are shared with TRBD1. The CDR3 has 15 residues. V shed 7 bases, J shed 4 bases, and the junction held 8 bases outside the gene matches. Germline CDR1 is SNHLY and CDR2 is FYNNEI.

The CDR3 region has the DNA TGCGCCAGCAGCCGGGTTCGCGGGGGGGCCTACGAGCAGTACTTC. This gives the protein CASSRVRGGAYEQYF. The chain joins TRBV4-1 to TRBJ2-7; TRBD2 aligns across 9 bases. CDR1 and CDR2 from the germline V gene are MGHRA and YSYEKL. The V segment lost 4 bases and the J segment 2 bases; nucleotides outside the gene matches: 6. The CDR3 length is 15 residues.

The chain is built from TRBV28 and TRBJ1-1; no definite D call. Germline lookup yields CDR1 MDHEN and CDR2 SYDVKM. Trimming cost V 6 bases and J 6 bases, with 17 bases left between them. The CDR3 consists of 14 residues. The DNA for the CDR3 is TGTGCCAGCAGCTATGACTCCCCAGTCCCTGAAGCTTTCTTT. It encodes CASSYDSPVPEAFF.

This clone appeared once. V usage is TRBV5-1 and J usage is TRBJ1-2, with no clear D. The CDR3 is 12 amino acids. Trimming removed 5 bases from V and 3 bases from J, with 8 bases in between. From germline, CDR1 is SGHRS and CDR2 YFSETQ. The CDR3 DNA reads TGCGCCAGCAGTGCAGCGGACTATGGCTACACCTTC. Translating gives CASSAADYGYTF.

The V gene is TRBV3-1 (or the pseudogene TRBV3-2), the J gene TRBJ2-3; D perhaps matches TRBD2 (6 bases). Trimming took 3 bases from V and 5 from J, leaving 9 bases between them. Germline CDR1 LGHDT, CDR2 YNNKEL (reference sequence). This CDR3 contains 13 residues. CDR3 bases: TGTGCCAGCAGCCACGGGGGTGGAGATACGCAGTATTTT. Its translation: CASSHGGGDTQYF.

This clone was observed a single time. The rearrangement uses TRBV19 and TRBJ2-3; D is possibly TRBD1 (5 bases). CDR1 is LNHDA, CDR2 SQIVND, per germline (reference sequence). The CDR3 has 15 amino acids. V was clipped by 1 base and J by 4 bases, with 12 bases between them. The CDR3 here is CASSIGQGLADTQYF. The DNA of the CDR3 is TGTGCCAGTAGTATAGGGCAGGGATTAGCAGATACGCAGTATTTT.

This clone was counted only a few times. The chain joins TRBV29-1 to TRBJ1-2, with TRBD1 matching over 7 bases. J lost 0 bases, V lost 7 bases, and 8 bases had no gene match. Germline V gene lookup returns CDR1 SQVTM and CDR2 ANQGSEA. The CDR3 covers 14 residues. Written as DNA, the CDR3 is TGCAGCGGACAGACAGGGTCCCCTAACTATGGCTACACCTTC. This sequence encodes CSGQTGSPNYGYTF. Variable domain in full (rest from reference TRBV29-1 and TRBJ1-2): SAVISQKPSRDICQRGTSLTIQCQVDSQVTMMFWYRQQPGQSLTLIATANQGSEATYESGFVIDKFPISRPNLTFSTLTVSNMSPEDSSIYLCSGQTGSPNYGYTFGSGTRLTVV.

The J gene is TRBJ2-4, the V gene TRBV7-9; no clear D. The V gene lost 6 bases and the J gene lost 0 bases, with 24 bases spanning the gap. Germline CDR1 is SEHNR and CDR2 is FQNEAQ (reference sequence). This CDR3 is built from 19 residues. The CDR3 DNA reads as TGTGCCAGCAGTCCTCAAGCTACCTCAGGCCTCAAAGCCAAAAACATTCAGTACTTC. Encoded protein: CASSPQATSGLKAKNIQYF.

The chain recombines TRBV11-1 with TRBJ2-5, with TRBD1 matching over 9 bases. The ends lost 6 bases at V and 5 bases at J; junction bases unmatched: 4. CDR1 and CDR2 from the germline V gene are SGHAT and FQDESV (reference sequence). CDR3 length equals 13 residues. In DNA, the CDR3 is TGTGCCAGCAGTCGGACAGGGGTCGAGACCCAGTACTTC. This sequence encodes CASSRTGVETQYF.

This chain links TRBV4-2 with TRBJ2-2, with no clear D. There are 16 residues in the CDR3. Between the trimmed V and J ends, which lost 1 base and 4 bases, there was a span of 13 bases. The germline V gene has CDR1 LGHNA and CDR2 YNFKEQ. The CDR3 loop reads CASSQARVRPTGELFF. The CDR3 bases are TGTGCCAGCAGCCAAGCTCGGGTCAGACCCACCGGGGAGCTGTTTTTT.

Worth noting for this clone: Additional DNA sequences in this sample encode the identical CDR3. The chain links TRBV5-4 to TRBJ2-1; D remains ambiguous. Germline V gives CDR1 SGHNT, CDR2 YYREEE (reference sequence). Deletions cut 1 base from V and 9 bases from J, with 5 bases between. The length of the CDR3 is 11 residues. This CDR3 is CASSLRGEQFF. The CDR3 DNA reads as TGTGCCAGCAGCTTGCGAGGTGAGCAGTTCTTC.

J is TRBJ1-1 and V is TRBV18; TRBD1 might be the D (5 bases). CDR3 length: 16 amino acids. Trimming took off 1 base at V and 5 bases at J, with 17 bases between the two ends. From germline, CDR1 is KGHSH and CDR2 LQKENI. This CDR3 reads CASSPLDVGEGTEAFF. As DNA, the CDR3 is TGTGCCAGCTCACCACTGGATGTCGGGGAGGGGACTGAAGCTTTCTTT.

In nucleotides, the CDR3 is TGTGCCAGCAGCTTGGCGAGGCAGGGAAGGCGCTATGGCTACACCTTC. Translation: CASSLARQGRRYGYTF. The chain is built from TRBV5-6 and TRBJ1-2; perhaps TRBD1 as D (5 bases). V was trimmed by 0 bases and J by 4 bases, leaving 16 bases between them. Germline CDR1 SGHDT, CDR2 YYEEEE. This CDR3 is 16 amino acids long.

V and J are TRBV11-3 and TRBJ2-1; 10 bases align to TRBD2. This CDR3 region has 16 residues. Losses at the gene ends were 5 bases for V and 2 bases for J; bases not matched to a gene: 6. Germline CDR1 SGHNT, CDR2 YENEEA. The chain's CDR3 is CASSPRTSGPYNEQFF. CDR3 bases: TGTGCCAGCAGCCCCAGGACTAGCGGTCCCTACAATGAGCAGTTCTTC. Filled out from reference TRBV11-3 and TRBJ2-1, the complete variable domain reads EAGVVQSPRYKIIEKKQPVAFWCNPISGHNTLYWYLQNLGQGPELLIRYENEEAVDDSQLPKDRFSAERLKGVDSTLKIQPAELGDSAVYLCASSPRTSGPYNEQFFGPGTRLTVL.

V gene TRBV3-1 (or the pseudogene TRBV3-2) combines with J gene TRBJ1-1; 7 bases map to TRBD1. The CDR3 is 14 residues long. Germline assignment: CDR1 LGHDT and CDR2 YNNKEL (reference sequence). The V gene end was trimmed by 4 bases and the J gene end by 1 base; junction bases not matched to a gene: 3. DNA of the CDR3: TGTGCCAGCAGCCTGACAGGGCGGAACACTGAAGCTTTCTTT. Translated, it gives CASSLTGRNTEAFF.

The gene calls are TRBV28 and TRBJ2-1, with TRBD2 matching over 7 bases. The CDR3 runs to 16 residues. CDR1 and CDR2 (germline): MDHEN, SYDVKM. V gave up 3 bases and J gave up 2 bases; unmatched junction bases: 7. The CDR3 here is CASSFLAGAPYNEQFF. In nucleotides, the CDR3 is TGTGCCAGCAGTTTTTTGGCGGGAGCCCCCTACAATGAGCAGTTCTTC.

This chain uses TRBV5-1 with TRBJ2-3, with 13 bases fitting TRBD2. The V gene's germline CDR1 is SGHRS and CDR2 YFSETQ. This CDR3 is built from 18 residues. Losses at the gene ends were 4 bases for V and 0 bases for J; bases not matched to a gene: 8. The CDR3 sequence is CASSTGTSGAPSTDTQYF. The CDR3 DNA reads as TGCGCCAGCAGCACGGGGACTAGCGGGGCCCCTAGCACAGATACGCAGTATTTT. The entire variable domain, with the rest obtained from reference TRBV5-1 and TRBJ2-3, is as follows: KAGVTQTPRYLIKTRGQQVTLSCSPISGHRSVSWYQQTPGQGLQFLFEYFSETQRNKGNFPGRFSGRQFSNSRSEMNVSTLELGDSALYLCASSTGTSGAPSTDTQYFGPGTRLTVL.

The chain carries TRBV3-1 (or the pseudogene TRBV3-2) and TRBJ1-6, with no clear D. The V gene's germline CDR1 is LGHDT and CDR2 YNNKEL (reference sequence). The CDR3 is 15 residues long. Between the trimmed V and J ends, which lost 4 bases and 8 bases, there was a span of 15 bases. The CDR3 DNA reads TGTGCCAGCAGCCGAGCCAGGACGGGAGATTCACCCCTCCACTTT. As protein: CASSRARTGDSPLHF.

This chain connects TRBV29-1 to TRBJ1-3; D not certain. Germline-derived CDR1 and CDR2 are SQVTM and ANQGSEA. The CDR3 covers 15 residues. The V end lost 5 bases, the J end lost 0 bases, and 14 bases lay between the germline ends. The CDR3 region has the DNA TGCAGCGTTTTATTAGCAGTCTCCTCTGGAAACACCATATATTTT. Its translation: CSVLLAVSSGNTIYF.

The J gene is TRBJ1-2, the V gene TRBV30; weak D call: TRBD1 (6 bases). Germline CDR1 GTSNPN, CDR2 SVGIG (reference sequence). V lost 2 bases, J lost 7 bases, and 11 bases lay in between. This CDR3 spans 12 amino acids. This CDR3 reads CAWSPGAGGYTF. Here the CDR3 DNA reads TGTGCCTGGAGTCCAGGGGCGGGTGGCTACACCTTC.

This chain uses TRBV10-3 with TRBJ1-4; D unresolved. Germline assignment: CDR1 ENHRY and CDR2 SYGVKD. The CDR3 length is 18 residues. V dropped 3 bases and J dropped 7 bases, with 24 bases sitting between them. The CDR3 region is CAISELGFELGGGEKLFF. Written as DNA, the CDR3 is TGTGCCATCAGTGAATTAGGTTTTGAGTTAGGAGGAGGTGAAAAACTGTTTTTT.

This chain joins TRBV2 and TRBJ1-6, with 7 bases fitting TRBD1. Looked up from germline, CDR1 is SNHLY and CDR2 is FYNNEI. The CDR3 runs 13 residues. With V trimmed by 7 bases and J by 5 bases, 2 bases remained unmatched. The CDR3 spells CASTGQDNSPLHF. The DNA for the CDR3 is TGTGCCAGCACTGGACAGGATAATTCACCCCTCCACTTT.

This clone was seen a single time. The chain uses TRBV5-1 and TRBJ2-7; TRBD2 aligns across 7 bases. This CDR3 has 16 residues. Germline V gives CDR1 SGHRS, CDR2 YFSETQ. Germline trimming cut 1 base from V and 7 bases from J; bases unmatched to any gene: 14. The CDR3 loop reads CASSLIGVGGPGEQYF. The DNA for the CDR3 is TGCGCCAGCAGCTTGATAGGCGTGGGAGGGCCAGGAGAGCAGTACTTC. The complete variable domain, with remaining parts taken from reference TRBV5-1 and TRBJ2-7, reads KAGVTQTPRYLIKTRGQQVTLSCSPISGHRSVSWYQQTPGQGLQFLFEYFSETQRNKGNFPGRFSGRQFSNSRSEMNVSTLELGDSALYLCASSLIGVGGPGEQYFGPGTRLTVT.

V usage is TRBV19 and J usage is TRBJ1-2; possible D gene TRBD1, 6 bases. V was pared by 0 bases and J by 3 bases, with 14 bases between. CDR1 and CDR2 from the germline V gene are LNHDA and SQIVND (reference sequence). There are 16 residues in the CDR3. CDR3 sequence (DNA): TGTGCCAGTAGTATAGACCACAGGACAGCGGACTATGGCTACACCTTC. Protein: CASSIDHRTADYGYTF.

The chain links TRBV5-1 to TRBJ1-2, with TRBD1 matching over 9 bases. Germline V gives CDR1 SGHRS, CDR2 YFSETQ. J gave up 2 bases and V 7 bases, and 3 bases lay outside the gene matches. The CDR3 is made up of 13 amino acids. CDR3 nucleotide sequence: TGCGCCAGCCGTACAGGGGGCAACTATGGCTACACCTTC. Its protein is CASRTGGNYGYTF.

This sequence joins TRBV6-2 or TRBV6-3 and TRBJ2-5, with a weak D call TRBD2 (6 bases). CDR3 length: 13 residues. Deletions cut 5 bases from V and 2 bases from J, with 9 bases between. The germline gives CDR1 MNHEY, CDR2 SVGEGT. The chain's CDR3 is CASSGDWQETQYF. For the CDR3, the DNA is TGTGCCAGCAGTGGGGACTGGCAAGAGACCCAGTACTTC.

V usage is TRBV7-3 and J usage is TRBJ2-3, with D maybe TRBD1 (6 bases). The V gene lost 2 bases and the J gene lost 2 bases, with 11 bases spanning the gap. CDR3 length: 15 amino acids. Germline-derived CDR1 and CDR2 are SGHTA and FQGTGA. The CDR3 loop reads CASSLRGQHTDTQYF. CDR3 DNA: TGTGCCAGCAGCTTACGAGGACAGCACACAGATACGCAGTATTTT. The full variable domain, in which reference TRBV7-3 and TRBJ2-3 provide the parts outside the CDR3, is GAGVSQTPSNKVTEKGKYVELRCDPISGHTALYWYRQSLGQGPEFLIYFQGTGAADDSGLPNDRFFAVRPEGSVSTLKIQRTERGDSAVYLCASSLRGQHTDTQYFGPGTRLTVL.

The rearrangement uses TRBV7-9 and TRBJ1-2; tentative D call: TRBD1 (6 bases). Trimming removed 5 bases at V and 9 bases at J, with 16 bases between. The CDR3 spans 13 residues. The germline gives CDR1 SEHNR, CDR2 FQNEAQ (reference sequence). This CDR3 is CASSLDSPSSYTF. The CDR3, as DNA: TGTGCCAGCAGCCTGGACAGCCCTAGTAGCTACACCTTC.